This TCR beta chain emerged from a study of molecular identifiers for immune sequencing clone quantification. Previously described methods and listed TCR primers were used for bulk TCR libraries. MiXCR, applied by TCRdb to the PCR reads, yields one record per CDR3 protein. The repertoire holds more than 95,000 distinct CDR3 sequences, with 20% to 25% as singletons. There are 15 residues in the CDR3. Germline-derived CDR1 and CDR2 are LGHNA and YSLEER. Deletions cut 0 bases from V and 8 bases from J, with 15 bases between. This receptor was taken from a human donor in good health. Some libraries in this study had Jurkat cell RNA spiked in. V and J are TRBV4-3 and TRBJ2-3; D is possibly TRBD2 (7 bases). Sequencing was carried out using naive CD8+ T cells from blood, with Jurkat cell RNA spiked in. The subset: FACS-sorted CD8+CD4-CCR7+CD45RA+ naive T cells. This chain's CDR3 is CASSQDRGAGATQYF. DNA for the CDR3: TGCGCCAGCAGCCAAGATAGGGGGGCGGGAGCTACGCAGTATTTT.